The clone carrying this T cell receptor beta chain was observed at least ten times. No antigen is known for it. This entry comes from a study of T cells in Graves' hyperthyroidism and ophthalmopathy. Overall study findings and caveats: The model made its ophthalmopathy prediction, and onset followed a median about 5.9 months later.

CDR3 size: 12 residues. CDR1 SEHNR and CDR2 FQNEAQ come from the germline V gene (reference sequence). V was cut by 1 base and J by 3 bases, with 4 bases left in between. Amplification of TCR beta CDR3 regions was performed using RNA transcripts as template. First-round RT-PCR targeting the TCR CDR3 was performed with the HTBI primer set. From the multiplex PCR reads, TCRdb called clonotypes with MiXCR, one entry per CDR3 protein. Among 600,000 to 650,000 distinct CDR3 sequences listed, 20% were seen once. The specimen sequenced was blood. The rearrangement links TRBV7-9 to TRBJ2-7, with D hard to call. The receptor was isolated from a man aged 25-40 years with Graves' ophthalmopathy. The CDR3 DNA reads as TGTGCCAGCAGCTTAGATTACTACGAGCAGTACTTC. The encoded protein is CASSLDYYEQYF.